A selection of T cell receptor beta chains follows, all from one sample in a study of T cell repertoires in cytomegalovirus infection. TCRdb re-called the reads through MiXCR, storing one row per CDR3 protein. The table has 250,000 or so distinct CDR3 sequences, over 15% seen once. The material sequenced was CD8+ T cells from PBMCs. Receptors originate from a human donor in good health (CMV status not recorded). Some clones in this sample may be carry-over from other donors' samples. Both conserved end residues are trimmed from each CDR3. Expanded clones are given a class, and other clones once, few, many or no size at all.

TRBV6-5	.	ASGSDGNTEAF
TRBV9	many	ASSVDQSSYNEQF
TRBV7-9	many	ASSLAGDYNEQF
TRBV11-2	.	ASSFESGGFYEQY
TRBV28	few	ASSLRWTFNTEAF
TRBV27	.	ASSGIGDEQY
TRBV15	.	ATSIERTWPKSLGTQY
TRBV7-2	many	ASSLGASYEQY
TRBV4-1	once	ASSQGFPRSYNEQF
TRBV20-1	few	SAREGVRRETQY
TRBV27	once	ASYTWNTGELF
TRBV20-1	.	SAPTVSTDTQY
TRBV9	many	ASSLRDRVWDEQF
TRBV3-1	many	ASSQGIPELYRGGTEAF
TRBV7-9	many	ASSSEEAGELF
TRBV3-1	.	ASSQEESGAGGYT
TRBV7-2	many	ASSLGNGELF
TRBV11-2	many	ASSSTPGAHLQETQY
TRBV5-5	.	ASSLQGRQPQH
TRBV2	few	AWTSGTYEQY
TRBV7-6	many	ASSPRALGTTRDTQY
TRBV20-1	.	SATTSGAYEQY
TRBV29-1	few	SVEVTGSTDTQY
TRBV12-3/TRBV12-4	few	ASGLEADTQY
TRBV27	.	ASSLDRGGNGYT
TRBV5-4	.	ASSLYIYNEQF
TRBV28	few	ASSLRTSGTKTQY
TRBV5-1	few	ASSSSDPYNEQF
TRBV28	many	ASSFGQRYQETQY
TRBV3-1	.	ASSQVGGAGPAETQY
TRBV7-2	many	ASSLWAGELF
TRBV3-1	.	ASSQRDRNNEQF
TRBV28	.	ASSLLAGGRGEQY
TRBV7-6	many	ASSLTGALSGNTIY
TRBV7-2	many	ASSLVAGPNTEAF
TRBV6-5	few	ASSLGQARYEQY
TRBV7-2	many	ASSLGRDYYEQY
TRBV6-2/TRBV6-3	.	ASSYEGQYYEAF
TRBV14	.	ASSPRRPPYT
TRBV28	many	ASSRPGTGGIGYT
TRBV7-2	many	ASSKTGVKAF
TRBV7-9	few	ASSLGAERVDTQY
TRBV20-1	.	SARRDREHNEQF
TRBV7-9	.	ASSMNPNTGELF
TRBV11-2	few	ASSWTSGSYEQY
TRBV14	few	ASSRGGPDTQY
TRBV11-2	many	ASSQGAGSYEQY
TRBV7-2	many	ASSLVETYEQY
TRBV6-5	few	ASSHPWGEGNTEAF
TRBV5-5	.	ASSLGAGGNTGELF
TRBV7-9	many	ASSSGASGSNQPQH
TRBV28	.	ASSPRLKRRGSYEQY
TRBV5-1	few	ASSWTGDTGELF
TRBV4-2	few	ASSQEGRGDLSNEQF
TRBV20-1	many	SARVPGGLSYEQY